This T cell receptor beta chain emerged from a study of OX40 agonist ivuxolimab in advanced cancers. Study background: An agonistic human IgG2 monoclonal antibody against OX40 (CD134) was given. General study points: CD8+ T cells were the subset that, on average, had more expanded clones than CD4+. Antigen specificity of clonally expanded peripheral T cells was not established.

Using immunoSEQ multiplex PCR, the repertoire was profiled, and TCRdb retains in-frame clones only, with some absent. The table shows about 70,000 clones, with 70% to 90% occurring only once. The germline V and J ends were trimmed by 4 bases and 0 bases, with 11 bases remaining between them. CDR1 and CDR2 from the germline V gene are SGHRS and YFSETQ. The CDR3 spans 15 residues. In the case of this clone: No antigen is known for it.

The V and J genes are TRBV5-1 and TRBJ2-1; possibly TRBD2 for D (5 bases). Source: CD4+ or CD8+ T cells sorted from blood, taken in a trial of the OX40 agonist ivuxolimab. The origin of this receptor is an adult with an advanced solid tumor such as melanoma, head and neck, liver or kidney cancer. CDR3 residues: CASSLWRVSYNEQFF. In DNA, the CDR3 is TGCGCCAGCAGCCTTTGGCGGGTCTCCTACAATGAGCAGTTCTTC.